The source of this T cell receptor beta chain is a study of blood T cell repertoires in COVID-19. Overall study: Samples taken during acute and convalescent COVID-19 were collected in the United States, Italy and Spain. Sample material is recorded as cDNA or gDNA derived from T cells, B-cell-depleted T cells, or PBMCs.

The CDR3 is 14 residues long. Deletions cut 6 bases from V and 0 bases from J, with 11 bases between. The germline CDR1 and CDR2 sequences are MNHEY and SVGAGI. In the original analysis: Reference gene primer amplification in the assay estimated nucleated cell counts. Using immunoSEQ multiplex PCR, the repertoire was profiled, and TCRdb retains in-frame clones only, with some absent. That table is the source of V, J and clone size, and D and trimming were worked out from the DNA. In the table there are some 110,000 clones, around four fifths of which are singletons. The chain couples TRBV6-5 to TRBJ1-1; TRBD1 is a possible D gene (6 bases). Sequenced: peripheral blood. The source of this sequence is a man aged 70-80 years with acute or convalescent COVID-19. This CDR3 is CASSPQGLNTEAFF. For the CDR3, the DNA is TGTGCCAGCAGCCCACAGGGTCTGAACACTGAAGCTTTCTTT.